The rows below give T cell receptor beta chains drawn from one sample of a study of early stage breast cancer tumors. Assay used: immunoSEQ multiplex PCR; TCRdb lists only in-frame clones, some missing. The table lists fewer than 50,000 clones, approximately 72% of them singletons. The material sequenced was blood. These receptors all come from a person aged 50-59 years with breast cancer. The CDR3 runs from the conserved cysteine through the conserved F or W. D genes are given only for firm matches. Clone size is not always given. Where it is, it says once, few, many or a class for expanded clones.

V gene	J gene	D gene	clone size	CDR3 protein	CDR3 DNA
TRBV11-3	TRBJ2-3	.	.	CASSPAVTDTQYF	TGTGCCAGCAGCCCTGCAGTGACAGATACGCAGTATTTT
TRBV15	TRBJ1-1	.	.	CATSRDGAVVENTEAFF	TGTGCCACCAGCAGAGATGGGGCAGTCGTAGAGAACACTGAAGCTTTCTTT
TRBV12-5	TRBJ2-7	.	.	CASGLVQGQYEQYF	TGTGCTAGTGGTTTGGTCCAGGGGCAGTACGAGCAGTACTTC
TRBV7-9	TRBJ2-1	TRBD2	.	CASSHPAGGGYNEQFF	TGTGCCAGCAGCCATCCAGCGGGGGGCGGGTACAATGAGCAGTTCTTC
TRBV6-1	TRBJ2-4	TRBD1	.	CASSADRGPNIQYF	TGTGCCAGCAGTGCGGACAGGGGGCCGAACATTCAGTACTTC
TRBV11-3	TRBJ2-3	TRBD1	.	CASSWTGTGDYEDTQYF	TGTGCCAGCAGCTGGACCGGGACAGGGGATTACGAAGATACGCAGTATTTT
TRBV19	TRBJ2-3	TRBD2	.	CASSAKLAGLSTDTQYF	TGTGCCAGTAGTGCGAAATTAGCGGGGCTTAGCACAGATACGCAGTATTTT
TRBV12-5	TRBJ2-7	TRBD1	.	CASGRDRAYEQYF	TGTGCTAGTGGGAGGGACAGAGCCTACGAGCAGTACTTC
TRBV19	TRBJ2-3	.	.	CASSNRGGPSTDTQYF	TGTGCCAGTAGTAATCGCGGGGGCCCTAGCACAGATACGCAGTATTTT
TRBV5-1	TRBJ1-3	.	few	CASSLGGTVSGNTIYF	TGCGCCAGCAGCTTGGGCGGGACTGTCTCTGGAAACACCATATATTTT
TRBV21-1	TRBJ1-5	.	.	CASSKRSDRDCNQPQHF	TGTGCCAGCAGCAAAAGGTCAGACAGGGATTGCAATCAGCCCCAGCATTTT
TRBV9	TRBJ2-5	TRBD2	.	CASSVLAGGRGETQYF	TGTGCCAGCAGCGTGCTGGCGGGGGGCAGAGGAGAGACCCAGTACTTC
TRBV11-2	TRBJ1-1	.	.	CATSVNMNTEAFF	TGTGCCACCTCCGTTAATATGAACACTGAAGCTTTCTTT
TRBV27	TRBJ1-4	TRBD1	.	CASSRWTGYNEKLFF	TGTGCCAGCAGTCGGTGGACAGGGTATAATGAAAAACTGTTTTTT
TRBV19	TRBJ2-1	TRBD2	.	CASSIPSGGVSEQFF	TGTGCCAGTAGTATACCCAGCGGGGGGGTAAGTGAGCAGTTCTTC
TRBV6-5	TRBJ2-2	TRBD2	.	CASGAREITGELFF	TGTGCCAGCGGGGCGCGGGAGATCACCGGGGAGCTGTTTTTT
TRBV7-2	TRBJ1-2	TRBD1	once	CASTGDRGNYGYTF	TGTGCCAGCACCGGGGACAGGGGTAACTATGGCTACACCTTC
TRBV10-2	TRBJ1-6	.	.	CASSYSQRSSYNSPLHF	TGCGCCAGCAGTTATAGTCAGAGGAGCTCCTATAATTCACCCCTCCACTTT
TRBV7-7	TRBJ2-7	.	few	CASSLVPGYEQYF	TGTGCTAGCAGCTTAGTCCCCGGGTACGAGCAGTACTTC
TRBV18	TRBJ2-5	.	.	CASSPPASGETQYF	TGTGCCAGCTCACCACCGGCGTCGGGGGAGACCCAGTACTTC
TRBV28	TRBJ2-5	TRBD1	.	CASRRWTGAAQETQYF	TGTGCCAGCAGACGGTGGACAGGGGCTGCCCAAGAGACCCAGTACTTC
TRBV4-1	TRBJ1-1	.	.	CASSPRSQRTQRTEAFF	TGCGCCAGCAGCCCCCGAAGCCAACGAACGCAGCGCACTGAAGCTTTCTTT
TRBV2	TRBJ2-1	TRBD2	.	CASRALSGTQFF	TGTGCCAGCAGGGCCTTGAGCGGGACCCAGTTCTTC
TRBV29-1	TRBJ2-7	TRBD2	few	CSVVGLAGVEQYF	TGCAGCGTTGTAGGACTAGCGGGAGTCGAGCAGTACTTC
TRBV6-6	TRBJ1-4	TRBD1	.	CASTQTGGPNEKLFF	TGTGCCAGCACCCAAACAGGGGGTCCGAATGAAAAACTGTTTTTT